This T cell receptor beta chain was sequenced during a study of blood T cell repertoires in COVID-19. This clone has only one observation. The length of the CDR3 is 15 residues. The V and J ends lost 4 bases and 2 bases respectively, with 12 bases between them. Germline CDR1 and CDR2: KGHSH and LQKENI. Sequencing used immunoSEQ multiplex PCR; TCRdb keeps in-frame clones, though not all of them. This sample carries some 310,000 clones, 90% of them seen once, and the ten largest clones take 1%. The chain combines TRBV18 with TRBJ1-3, with D possibly TRBD1 on 5 matching bases. This sequence originates from a middle-aged woman with COVID-19, enrolled during active disease. The sample taken for sequencing was peripheral blood. The CDR3 bases are TGTGCCAGCTCACAGACAGCGAACGCTGGAAACACCATATATTTT. Its translation: CASSQTANAGNTIYF.